A single sample is the source of the 18 T cell receptor beta chains below, sequenced in a study of spatial heterogeneity in lung cancer. No cognate antigen is known for these TCRs. The time point: sample taken at primary tumor resection. MiXCR was run by TCRdb on the 5' RACE reads, yielding one entry per CDR3 protein. The sample holds 7,000 or so distinct CDR3 sequences; about 10% are singletons and the top ten take about 10%. Points from the study as a whole: Within tumors, counts of expanded alpha and beta TCRs tracked tumor mutation counts.

The specimen comprised lung tumor tissue, sampled at surgery. The source of these receptors is a female donor with early-stage non-small cell lung cancer.

Sample share makes this clonotype medium-sized. The J gene is TRBJ2-3, the V gene TRBV7-9; D may be TRBD2 (7 bases). The germline CDR1 and CDR2 sequences are SEHNR and FQNEAQ (reference sequence). This CDR3 comprises 14 residues. V dropped 10 bases and J dropped 0 bases, with 14 bases sitting between them. The CDR3 loop is CATDGGPSTDTQYF. The DNA for the CDR3 is TGTGCCACCGACGGGGGGCCAAGCACAGATACGCAGTATTTT. The full variable domain, rest sourced from reference TRBV7-9 and TRBJ2-3, is DTGVSQNPRHKITKRGQNVTFRCDPISEHNRLYWYRQTLGQGPEFLTYFQNEAQLEKSRLLSDRFSAERPKGSFSTLEIQRTEQGDSAMYLCATDGGPSTDTQYFGPGTRLTVL.

This clonotype is labeled as medium-sized. The chain has TRBV27 and TRBJ1-4; D unclear. V lost 3 bases, J lost 0 bases, and 8 bases lay in between. CDR1 and CDR2 from the germline V gene are MNHEY and SMNVEV (reference sequence). This CDR3 comprises 15 residues. CDR3 nucleotides: TGTGCCAGCAGTTTTTCGTGGGCAACTAATGAAAAACTGTTTTTT. Translated: CASSFSWATNEKLFF.

This clonotype was seen ten or more times. The gene calls are TRBV7-6 and TRBJ2-7; tentative D call: TRBD2 (5 bases). Germline lookup yields CDR1 SGHVS and CDR2 FNYEAQ. Trimming removed 3 bases from V and 7 bases from J, with 10 bases in between. CDR3 size: 12 residues. The CDR3 DNA sequence: TGTGCCAGCAGCTTGACTCCGGGGGAGCAGTACTTC. Translating it yields CASSLTPGEQYF.

The chain links TRBV20-1 to TRBJ1-1; possibly TRBD1 for D (6 bases). Germline V lookup: CDR1 DFQATT, CDR2 SNEGSKA (reference sequence). Trimming shortened V by 4 bases and J by 3 bases, and 12 bases separated the two germline ends. The CDR3 has 13 amino acids. Here the CDR3 DNA reads TGCAGTGCTAACGCAGGGGTTGACACTGAAGCTTTCTTT. It encodes CSANAGVDTEAFF.

This clonotype was seen at least ten times. This chain uses TRBV5-1 with TRBJ2-7, with 13 bases identical to TRBD2. Germline CDR1 and CDR2: SGHRS and YFSETQ. V lost 1 base, J lost 4 bases, and 8 bases stayed unmatched. CDR3 size: 17 residues. The CDR3 coding sequence is TGCGCCAGCAGCTTGAAACTAGCGGGAGGGCCGCGATACGAGCAGTACTTC. Translation gives CASSLKLAGGPRYEQYF.

J is TRBJ1-1 and V is TRBV10-3, with 10 nucleotides matching TRBD1. V shed 3 bases and J 6 bases; nucleotides not matched to a gene: 13. The CDR3 covers 17 residues. Germline CDR1 and CDR2: ENHRY and SYGVKD. DNA for the CDR3: TGTGCCATCAGTGATTTGGACAGGGGGAGCCCTACCGCTGAAGCTTTCTTT. This codes for CAISDLDRGSPTAEAFF.

This chain connects TRBV6-1 to TRBJ2-1, with D tentatively TRBD1 or TRBD2 (6 bases each). CDR3 size: 16 residues. Germline V gives CDR1 MNHNS, CDR2 SASEGT. Trimming removed 7 bases at V and 1 base at J, with 17 bases between. In DNA, the CDR3 is TGTGCCAGCAATGATAACGGGGGCCCTTCCTACAATGAGCAGTTCTTC. Its translation: CASNDNGGPSYNEQFF.

V gene TRBV19 combines with J gene TRBJ2-3; D is possibly TRBD1 (6 bases). This CDR3 spans 14 amino acids. Trimming pared 6 bases from V and 7 bases from J, leaving 17 bases between. Germline V gives CDR1 LNHDA, CDR2 SQIVND (reference sequence). CDR3 coding DNA: TGTGCCAGTAGCTTACAGGGATGGGGGAATACGCAGTATTTT. Residues: CASSLQGWGNTQYF.

This clonotype has only a few counts. The chain links TRBV18 to TRBJ2-1; 10 bases line up with TRBD2. The CDR3 has 15 amino acids. V dropped 3 bases and J dropped 8; count of bases not matched to a gene: 7. Germline V gene sequence: CDR1 KGHSH, CDR2 LQKENI. CDR3 sequence reads: CASSPSGRMVDEQFF. CDR3 sequence (DNA): TGTGCCAGCTCACCTAGCGGGAGGATGGTCGATGAGCAGTTCTTC.

In its sample, this clonotype is medium-sized. This chain joins TRBV4-1 and TRBJ2-3; 9 nucleotides line up with TRBD2. V dropped 0 bases and J dropped 1; count of bases not matched to a gene: 5. Germline V gene data show CDR1 as MGHRA and CDR2 as YSYEKL. This CDR3 has 17 residues. The CDR3: CASSQDRIAGGTDTQYF. Here the CDR3 DNA reads TGCGCCAGCAGCCAAGATCGGATAGCGGGGGGCACAGATACGCAGTATTTT.

This clonotype has more than one count but fewer than ten. The rearrangement uses TRBV6-2 or TRBV6-3 and TRBJ2-2, with 10 nucleotides matching TRBD2. V trimming: 6 bases; J trimming: 3 bases; junction bases outside the gene matches: 16. CDR1 and CDR2 from the germline V gene are MNHEY and SVGEGT. CDR3 length equals 19 residues. CDR3 sequence (DNA): TGTGCCAGCAGGGGCCGACTAGCGGGTTCCCTCCGCGACACCGGGGAGCTGTTTTTT. Translated, it gives CASRGRLAGSLRDTGELFF.

The chain uses TRBV4-3 and TRBJ1-4; 7 positions agree with TRBD1. Per the germline V gene, CDR1 is LGHNA and CDR2 is YSLEER. This CDR3 has 14 residues. V shed 0 bases, J shed 11 bases, and the junction held 6 bases outside the gene matches. The CDR3 here is CASSQEQGSRKLFF. In DNA form, the CDR3 reads TGCGCCAGCAGCCAAGAACAGGGGTCTCGCAAACTGTTTTTT.

This clonotype was detected ten times or more. This chain joins TRBV7-9 and TRBJ1-4, with a tentative D call TRBD1 (6 bases). The CDR3 spans 14 residues. Germline loops: CDR1 SEHNR, CDR2 FQNEAQ (reference sequence). Trimming left V 1 base short and J 4 bases short, with 7 bases between. CDR3 sequence: CASSLGRGNEKLFF. In DNA form, the CDR3 reads TGTGCCAGCAGCTTAGGCAGGGGTAATGAAAAACTGTTTTTT.

This sequence joins TRBV29-1 and TRBJ2-7; the match to TRBD2 covers 12 bases. The CDR3 runs 15 residues. In germline, CDR1 is SQVTM, CDR2 ANQGSEA. The V segment lost 6 bases and the J segment 2 bases; nucleotides outside the gene matches: 8. The CDR3 nucleotides are TGCAGCGTCCCCGGGACTAGCGGGTTCCCCTACGAGCAGTACTTC. Translated: CSVPGTSGFPYEQYF.

In this sample, this clonotype turned up once. The rearrangement joins TRBV7-9 to TRBJ2-3; 8 bases are shared with TRBD2. The CDR3 is made up of 16 amino acids. Germline V gives CDR1 SEHNR, CDR2 FQNEAQ (reference sequence). The J segment lost 2 bases and the V segment lost 3 bases, leaving 7 bases of the junction unmatched. CDR3 sequence (DNA): TGTGCCAGCAGCTTGGGACTAGAAAACCCCACAGATACGCAGTATTTT. This encodes CASSLGLENPTDTQYF.

This clonotype was recorded many times. The chain recombines TRBV5-1 with TRBJ2-5; the match to TRBD1 covers 7 bases. With V trimmed by 4 bases and J by 2 bases, 8 bases remained unmatched. Germline CDR1 reads SGHRS; CDR2 reads YFSETQ. The CDR3 covers 15 residues. The CDR3 DNA reads TGCGCCAGCAGCAGACAGGGATCCCCTCAAGAGACCCAGTACTTC. Residues: CASSRQGSPQETQYF.

This clonotype was counted between two and nine times. This chain links TRBV7-3 with TRBJ1-6; tentative D call: TRBD1 (5 bases). The CDR3 length is 13 residues. CDR1 is SGHTA, CDR2 FQGTGA, per germline. Between the trimmed V and J ends, which lost 5 bases and 13 bases, there was a span of 15 bases. The CDR3 reads CASSPGTGNPLHF. Here the CDR3 DNA reads TGTGCCAGCAGCCCCGGGACGGGCAATCCCCTCCACTTT. The full variable domain, its missing parts supplied by reference TRBV7-3 and TRBJ1-6, is GAGVSQTPSNKVTEKGKYVELRCDPISGHTALYWYRQSLGQGPEFLIYFQGTGAADDSGLPNDRFFAVRPEGSVSTLKIQRTERGDSAVYLCASSPGTGNPLHFGNGTRLTVT.

This clonotype was seen repeatedly, ten times or more. This chain connects TRBV7-2 to TRBJ2-3, with D perhaps TRBD2 (7 bases). The CDR3 covers 15 residues. Trimming pared 1 base from V and 6 bases from J, leaving 14 bases between. Germline values: CDR1 SGHTA, CDR2 FQGNSA. The CDR3 loop reads CASSLGGGPQDTQYF. CDR3 nucleotide sequence: TGTGCCAGCAGCTTAGGCGGGGGCCCACAGGATACGCAGTATTTT. The full variable domain, completed using reference TRBV7-2 and TRBJ2-3, is GAGVSQSPSNKVTEKGKDVELRCDPISGHTALYWYRQSLGQGLEFLIYFQGNSAPDKSGLPSDRFSAERTGGSVSTLTIQRTQQEDSAVYLCASSLGGGPQDTQYFGPGTRLTVL.